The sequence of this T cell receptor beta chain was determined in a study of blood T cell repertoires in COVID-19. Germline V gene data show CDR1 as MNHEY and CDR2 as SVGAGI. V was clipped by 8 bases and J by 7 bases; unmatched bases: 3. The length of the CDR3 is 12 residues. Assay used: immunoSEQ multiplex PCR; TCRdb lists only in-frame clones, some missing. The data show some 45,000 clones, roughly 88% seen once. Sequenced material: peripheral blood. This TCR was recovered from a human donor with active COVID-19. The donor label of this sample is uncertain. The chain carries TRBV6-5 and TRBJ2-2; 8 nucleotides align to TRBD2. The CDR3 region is CASGRGGGELFF. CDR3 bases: TGTGCCAGCGGACGGGGGGGCGGGGAGCTGTTTTTT.